This TCR beta chain stems from a study of Graves' ophthalmopathy and Graves' hyperthyroidism. The V gene lost 5 bases and the J gene lost 7 bases, with 11 bases spanning the gap. The germline gives CDR1 SEHNR, CDR2 FQNEAQ (reference sequence). This CDR3 region has 12 residues. This clonotype appeared a few times. Amplification from RNA transcripts yielded the TCR beta CDR3 regions. HTBI primers were used in a first-round RT-PCR, which preceded a second-round multiplex PCR. TCRdb reprocessed the multiplex PCR reads via MiXCR and lists one record per CDR3 protein. The repertoire has around 1.1 million distinct CDR3 sequences, about 40% of them found once; the top ten carry around 10%. Among the exclusions were patients with other autoimmune diseases, uncontrolled infections, pregnancy or lactation.

The chain combines TRBV7-9 with TRBJ2-5, with a possible D match to TRBD2 (5 bases). Source material: peripheral blood or thyroid tissue (not recorded which). The TCR was taken from an adult man with Graves' hyperthyroidism. The CDR3 bases are TGTGCCAGCAGCCAAGGAAGCGGGACCCAGTACTTC. This sequence encodes CASSQGSGTQYF.